The 13 T cell receptor beta chains given below trace back to one sample, sequenced in a study of human T cells and chemical hapten exposure. TCRdb reanalysed the RACE reads using MiXCR and keeps one entry per CDR3 protein. The repertoire holds 60,000 to 70,000 distinct CDR3 sequences, with approximately 11% as singletons. Time point of the sample: pre-sensitization, week 0. Documented treatment: therapeutic diphenylcyclopropenone sensitization with weekly scalp DPC. Sequenced here: whole blood, sampled in connection with sensitization to the hapten diphenylcyclopropenone (DPC). The receptors come from a woman aged 45-60 years with alopecia areata. Some clones in this sample may be carry-over from other donors' samples.

This clonotype turned up a few times. The rearrangement links TRBV12-3 or TRBV12-4 to TRBJ1-2; the D gene is possibly TRBD1 (5 bases). Trimming shortened V by 3 bases and J by 5 bases, and 16 bases separated the two germline ends. CDR3 length: 15 residues. The CDR3 reads CASSFPDGGVYGYTF. In DNA form, the CDR3 reads TGTGCCAGCAGTTTTCCCGATGGGGGAGTTTATGGCTACACCTTC.

The sample holds many counts of this clonotype. The gene calls are TRBV7-3 and TRBJ2-7, with TRBD1 matching over 11 bases. The junction had 8 bases not matched to a gene; V was cut back by 0 bases and J by 7 bases. Germline assignment: CDR1 SGHTA and CDR2 FQGTGA. The CDR3 sequence is 16 residues long. The CDR3 DNA reads TGTGCCAGCAGCTTAACGCGCGGACAGGGGGCAAGAGAGCAGTACTTC. This sequence encodes CASSLTRGQGAREQYF.

The sample holds many counts of this clonotype. V usage is TRBV9 and J usage is TRBJ1-6; D not resolved. V was cut by 4 bases and J by 9 bases, with 17 bases left in between. The germline gives CDR1 SGDLS, CDR2 YYNGEE. There are 15 residues in the CDR3. CDR3 residues: CASSPWTVKGSPLHF. CDR3 nucleotides: TGTGCCAGCAGCCCGTGGACGGTTAAAGGTTCACCCCTCCACTTT.

This clonotype has at least ten counts. The chain couples TRBV12-3 or TRBV12-4 to TRBJ2-5; D remains unclear. CDR3 length equals 13 residues. The V end was cut by 3 bases, the J end by 2 bases, with 7 bases between. This CDR3 reads CASSFKSQETQYF. In DNA form, the CDR3 reads TGTGCCAGCAGTTTTAAGTCTCAAGAGACCCAGTACTTC.

The chain uses TRBV27 and TRBJ2-1; the D is unclear. Looked up from germline, CDR1 is MNHEY and CDR2 is SMNVEV (reference sequence). V was clipped by 3 bases and J by 7 bases, with 10 bases between them. The CDR3 is 13 residues long. The CDR3 coding sequence is TGTGCCAGCAGTTTGAGAAGGCTGAATGAGCAGTTCTTC. It is translated as CASSLRRLNEQFF.

This clonotype was recorded at least ten times. The chain joins TRBV7-6 to TRBJ1-3; 8 bases are a match to TRBD1. Trimming at V came to 1 base and at J to 0 bases, leaving 5 bases not matched to a gene. Germline V gene data show CDR1 as SGHVS and CDR2 as FNYEAQ. This CDR3 is built from 17 residues. The CDR3 DNA reads as TGTGCCAGCAGCTTAGGGACAGGGCCAAACTCTGGAAACACCATATATTTT. Translating gives CASSLGTGPNSGNTIYF.

Ten or more counts support this clonotype. This rearrangement joins TRBV20-1 to TRBJ1-5; D not certain. Per germline, CDR1 DFQATT and CDR2 SNEGSKA (reference sequence). CDR3 length: 13 residues. V was trimmed by 6 bases and J by 7 bases, leaving 16 bases between them. The CDR3 here is CSAGWSDGQPQHF. CDR3 DNA sequence: TGCAGTGCCGGTTGGTCTGACGGACAGCCCCAGCATTTT.

This clonotype was observed many times. This chain uses TRBV7-9 with TRBJ1-4; D is ambiguous. This CDR3 comprises 18 residues. The V and J ends lost 2 bases and 0 bases respectively, with 16 bases between them. Germline V CDR1 and CDR2: SEHNR, FQNEAQ (reference sequence). The CDR3 region has the DNA TGTGCCAGCAGCTTAAAGGCGGCGGCAGAAGCAACTAATGAAAAACTGTTTTTT. Its translation: CASSLKAAAEATNEKLFF.

This clonotype came up many times. The V call is TRBV13, the J call TRBJ2-7, with no clear D. Per the germline V gene, CDR1 is PRHDT and CDR2 is FYEKMQ (reference sequence). Trimming pared 2 bases from V and 6 bases from J, leaving 8 bases between. The CDR3 consists of 12 residues. The CDR3 reads CASSLYRLEQYF. The CDR3 DNA follows: TGTGCCAGCAGCTTATATCGGCTCGAGCAGTACTTC.

This clonotype appeared a few times. This chain connects TRBV6-6 to TRBJ1-5; TRBD1 matches at 8 bases. Germline trimming cut 4 bases from V and 3 bases from J; bases unmatched to any gene: 2. The CDR3 length is 14 residues. Germline CDR1 and CDR2: MNHNY and SVGAGI (reference sequence). CDR3 protein: CASSSGGPNQPQHF. As DNA, the CDR3 is TGTGCCAGCAGTTCAGGGGGCCCCAATCAGCCCCAGCATTTT.

This clonotype was counted ten times or more. J is TRBJ1-1 and V is TRBV7-9; D gene unclear. The CDR3 extends over 16 amino acids. V shed 7 bases and J shed 1 base, with 19 bases lying between them. Germline CDR1 is SEHNR and CDR2 is FQNEAQ (reference sequence). The chain's CDR3 is CASTPPNSGENTEAFF. CDR3 nucleotide sequence: TGTGCCAGCACCCCACCTAATTCTGGGGAGAACACTGAAGCTTTCTTT.

This clonotype turned up a few times. The genes are TRBV20-1 and TRBJ1-4; D gene uncertain. V lost 1 base and J 5 bases, leaving 20 bases between the germline ends. The germline CDR1 and CDR2 sequences are DFQATT and SNEGSKA (reference sequence). The CDR3 is 17 residues long. CDR3 bases: TGCAGTGCTAGAGGTTCGACTGTTTGGGCAGTGAATGAAAAACTGTTTTTT. Translation: CSARGSTVWAVNEKLFF.

At least ten counts were recorded for this clonotype. The chain carries TRBV20-1 and TRBJ1-4; possible D gene TRBD1, 5 bases. Germline-derived CDR1 and CDR2 are DFQATT and SNEGSKA (reference sequence). The CDR3 spans 11 residues. The CDR3 bases are TGCAGAGCAGGGTGGAATGAAAAACTGTTTTTT. This encodes CRAGWNEKLFF.